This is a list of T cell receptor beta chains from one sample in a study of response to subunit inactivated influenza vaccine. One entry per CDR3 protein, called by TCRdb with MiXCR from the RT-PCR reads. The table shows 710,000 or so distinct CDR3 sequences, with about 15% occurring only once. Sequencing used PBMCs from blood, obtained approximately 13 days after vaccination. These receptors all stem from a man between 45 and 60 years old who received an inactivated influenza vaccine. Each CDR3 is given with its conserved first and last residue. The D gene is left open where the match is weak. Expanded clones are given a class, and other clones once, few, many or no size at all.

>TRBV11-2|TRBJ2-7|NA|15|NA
TGTGCCAGCAGCCCATCGTCCATGGAGGCCTACGAGCAGTACTTC
CASSPSSMEAYEQYF
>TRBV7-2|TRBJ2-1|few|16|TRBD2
TGTGCCAGCAGCATTGGGGCTAGCGGAGCCTACAATGAGCAGTTCTTC
CASSIGASGAYNEQFF
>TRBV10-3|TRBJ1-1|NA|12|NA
TGTGCCATCAGTGGCATTGACACTGAAGCTTTCTTT
CAISGIDTEAFF
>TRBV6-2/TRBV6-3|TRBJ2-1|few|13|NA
TGTGCCAGCAGCCGGGCCGGAGTGGCGGAGCAGTTCTTC
CASSRAGVAEQFF
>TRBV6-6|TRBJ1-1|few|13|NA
TGTGCCAGCAGTCCGATCGACGGGATTGAAGCTTTCTTT
CASSPIDGIEAFF
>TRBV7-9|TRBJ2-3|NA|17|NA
TGTGCCAGCAGCTCACACTTGGAGGGCCAAATCACTCCTACGCAGTATTTT
CASSSHLEGQITPTQYF
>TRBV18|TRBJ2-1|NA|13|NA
TGTGCCAGCTCATTAAGGGAAGCTAATGAGCAGTTCTTC
CASSLREANEQFF
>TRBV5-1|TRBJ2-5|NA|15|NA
TGCGCCAGCAGCTTGGGGGGCCGGGATCGGGAGACCCAGTACTTC
CASSLGGRDRETQYF
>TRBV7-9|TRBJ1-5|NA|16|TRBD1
TGTGCCAGCAGCCAAGGGACAGGGCCTTTCAATCAGCCCCAGCATTTT
CASSQGTGPFNQPQHF
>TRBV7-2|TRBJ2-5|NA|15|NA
TGTGCCAGCAGCCCTGACTCGACCAGGCCAGAGACCCAGTACTTC
CASSPDSTRPETQYF
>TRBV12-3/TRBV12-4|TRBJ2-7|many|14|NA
TGTGCCAGCAGGCGGGTCGGGCAGGCCTACGAGCAGTACTTC
CASRRVGQAYEQYF
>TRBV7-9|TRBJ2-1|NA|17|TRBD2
TGTGCCAGCAGCTTAAGTCTTGGCGGGGGGTCCTACAATGAGCAGTTCTTC
CASSLSLGGGSYNEQFF
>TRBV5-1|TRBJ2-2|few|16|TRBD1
TGCGCCAGCAGCCCAACGGGACAGGGGCGCACCGGGGAGCTGTTTTTT
CASSPTGQGRTGELFF
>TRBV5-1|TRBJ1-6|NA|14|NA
TGCGCCAGCAGGAGGGAGCCAAGTCAGTCACCCCTCCACTTT
CASRREPSQSPLHF